This TCR beta chain originates from a study of regulatory T cells. The PCR used 52 TRBV and 13 TRBJ primers. Produced via immunoSEQ multiplex PCR; TCRdb's table is partial and in-frame only. The data contain tens of thousands of clones, more than 70% of them singletons. Patients aged 2 to 39 years had fewer naive T cells. Sorting split CD4+ cells into CD25-high CD127-low Tregs and CD25-low CD127-high conventional T cells. In the case of this clone: What it recognizes is unknown.

V was trimmed by 6 bases and J by 2 bases, leaving 14 bases between them. The CDR3 spans 15 residues. CDR1 is LNHDA and CDR2 is SQIVND in the germline V gene (reference sequence). Findings of the study overall: Skewed V and J usage and few unique V-J pairs marked patient repertoires, most in Tregs. Hydrophobic residues at CDR3 positions 6 and 7 were enriched in conventional CD4+ T cells of CD3G-deficient patients.

V gene TRBV19 combines with J gene TRBJ1-5, with D perhaps matching TRBD1 (6 bases). The receptor's source is a child under 18 with CD3G deficiency. Sequencing input: conventional CD4+ T cells sorted from blood. The CDR3: CASRAQGKGNQPQHF. Written as DNA, the CDR3 is TGTGCCAGTAGGGCACAGGGAAAGGGCAATCAGCCCCAGCATTTT.